Listed here are 18 T cell receptor beta chains from one sample, sequenced in a study of blood T cell repertoires in COVID-19. The data were produced by immunoSEQ multiplex PCR, yet TCRdb's version contains in-frame clones alone and is incomplete. Among roughly 98,000 clones listed, 92% were seen once. Sequencing was performed on peripheral blood. Source of these receptors: a woman aged 60-75 years with active COVID-19.

The rearrangement links TRBV6-6 to TRBJ2-4, with TRBD2 matching 14 bases. CDR3 length equals 16 residues. V dropped 5 bases and J dropped 7; count of bases not matched to a gene: 7. Germline lookup yields CDR1 MNHNY and CDR2 SVGAGI (reference sequence). The CDR3 DNA reads TGTGCCAGCAGTCGACTGACTAGCGGGAGGGGGAACATTCAGTACTTC. Its protein product is CASSRLTSGRGNIQYF.

CDR3 sequence (DNA): TGTGCCAGCAGCGTAGGACAGGGTTGGGACACTGAAGCTTTCTTT. Amino acids: CASSVGQGWDTEAFF. V is TRBV9 and J is TRBJ1-1; 7 bases align to TRBD1. This CDR3 comprises 15 residues. Looked up from germline, CDR1 is SGDLS and CDR2 is YYNGEE. With 0 bases clipped from V and 3 bases from J, the junction kept 5 bases outside the gene matches.

This rearrangement joins TRBV21-1 to TRBJ2-5; the table assigns TRBD1, which was not confirmed against the DNA. TRBV21-1 is an annotated pseudogene. This CDR3 contains 21 residues. CDR3 residues: CASSKALSGQGAKRAQETQYF. The CDR3 coding sequence is TGTGCCAGCAGCAAAGCGCTTTCGGGACAGGGGGCTAAGCGGGCCCAAGAGACCCAGTACTTC.

This chain connects TRBV4-1 to TRBJ1-4; the D is unclear. Trimming took off 2 bases at V and 6 bases at J, with 19 bases between the two ends. Germline-derived CDR1 and CDR2 are MGHRA and YSYEKL. CDR3 size: 17 residues. In DNA, the CDR3 is TGCGCCAGCAGCCAAACGGACTTATCAGCTCGTGATGAAAAACTGTTTTTT. Translation gives CASSQTDLSARDEKLFF.

V is TRBV27 and J is TRBJ2-1; TRBD2 is a possible D gene (6 bases). This CDR3 region has 13 residues. Trimming cost V 8 bases and J 3 bases, with 11 bases left between them. From germline, CDR1 is MNHEY and CDR2 SMNVEV (reference sequence). CDR3 DNA: TGTGCCAGCCGGGACTCCGTCTACAATGAGCAGTTCTTC. Translated, it gives CASRDSVYNEQFF.

The chain has TRBV28 and TRBJ1-6; D unclear. Germline V gives CDR1 MDHEN, CDR2 SYDVKM. Trimming removed 4 bases from V and 4 bases from J, with 5 bases in between. There are 13 residues in the CDR3. In nucleotides, the CDR3 is TGTGCCAGCAGTTCACAGTATAATTCACCCCTCCACTTT. Protein product: CASSSQYNSPLHF.

This clone occurred a few times. This rearrangement joins TRBV7-9 to TRBJ2-6, with D perhaps matching TRBD1 (5 bases). Per germline, CDR1 SEHNR and CDR2 FQNEAQ (reference sequence). Trimming stripped 0 bases from V and 2 bases from J, with 8 bases between. The CDR3 has 16 amino acids. As DNA, the CDR3 is TGTGCCAGCAGCTTAGCGCAGGGTACTGGGGCCAACGTCCTGACTTTC. Amino acids: CASSLAQGTGANVLTF. The whole variable domain, filled in from reference TRBV7-9 and TRBJ2-6, reads DTGVSQNPRHKITKRGQNVTFRCDPISEHNRLYWYRQTLGQGPEFLTYFQNEAQLEKSRLLSDRFSAERPKGSFSTLEIQRTEQGDSAMYLCASSLAQGTGANVLTFGAGSRLTVL.

The chain combines TRBV27 with TRBJ1-5, with TRBD1 matching over 7 bases. Unmatched junction bases numbered 8, after V lost 6 bases and J lost 15 bases. The CDR3 covers 11 residues. From germline, CDR1 is MNHEY and CDR2 SMNVEV (reference sequence). The CDR3 region is CASSQDRVSHF. The CDR3 DNA reads TGTGCCAGCAGCCAAGACAGGGTATCGCATTTT.

The genes are TRBV7-2 and TRBJ2-3, with D hard to call. There are 15 residues in the CDR3. From germline, CDR1 is SGHTA and CDR2 FQGNSA. V lost 0 bases and J lost 3, with 10 bases in between. CDR3: CASSLAPGPTDTQYF. The CDR3 DNA is TGTGCCAGCAGCTTAGCTCCGGGTCCTACAGATACGCAGTATTTT.

V and J are TRBV11-3 and TRBJ2-3, with 10 bases matching TRBD2. The CDR3 is made up of 15 amino acids. Looked up from germline, CDR1 is SGHNT and CDR2 is YENEEA. V lost 5 bases to trimming and J lost 4 bases; unmatched junction nucleotides: 6. The CDR3 nucleotides read TGTGCCAGCAGCCCAGCGGGGGGGCCGTCAGATACGCAGTATTTT. This translates into CASSPAGGPSDTQYF.

The chain uses TRBV2 and TRBJ1-2; 8 nucleotides match TRBD1. Germline V gene sequence: CDR1 SNHLY, CDR2 FYNNEI. The CDR3 is 14 residues long. V dropped 5 bases and J dropped 3; count of bases not matched to a gene: 5. The CDR3 here is CASSFTGGDYGYTF. The CDR3 coding sequence is TGTGCCAGCAGTTTTACAGGGGGTGACTATGGCTACACCTTC.

The genes are TRBV6-5 and TRBJ1-2, with D possibly matching TRBD1 (5 bases). This CDR3 is built from 14 residues. The V gene's germline CDR1 is MNHEY and CDR2 SVGAGI. V shed 4 bases and J shed 8 bases, with 17 bases lying between them. CDR3 in DNA: TGTGCCAGCAGTTCCCACTTAGGGGTCACGGGCTACACCTTC. Translated, it gives CASSSHLGVTGYTF.

This clone was seen just once. This chain links TRBV7-3 with TRBJ2-1, with 10 positions matching TRBD2. Germline V CDR1 and CDR2: SGHTA, FQGTGA. The ends lost 5 bases at V and 9 bases at J; junction bases unmatched: 10. This CDR3 has 15 amino acids. The CDR3 sequence: CASSPSASGRSEQFF. For the CDR3, the DNA is TGTGCCAGCAGCCCCTCGGCTAGCGGGAGATCTGAGCAGTTCTTC.

The chain has TRBV11-2 and TRBJ2-5; D is unresolved. V was clipped by 1 base and J by 3 bases, with 6 bases between them. The germline V gene encodes CDR1 SGHAT and CDR2 FQNNGV. The CDR3 is made up of 13 amino acids. DNA of the CDR3: TGTGCCAGCAGCTTAGGGTCGGAAGAGACCCAGTACTTC. Residues: CASSLGSEETQYF.

The V gene is TRBV13, the J gene TRBJ2-7; TRBD1 matches at 8 bases. CDR3 length: 16 residues. In germline, CDR1 is PRHDT, CDR2 FYEKMQ (reference sequence). J gave up 5 bases and V 4 bases, and 13 bases lay outside the gene matches. This CDR3 is CASSSRTGIIVDEQYF. The DNA of the CDR3 is TGTGCCAGCAGCTCTCGGACAGGGATAATAGTAGACGAGCAGTACTTC.

The gene calls are TRBV18 and TRBJ2-7; D is perhaps TRBD1 (5 bases). Germline V CDR1 and CDR2: KGHSH, LQKENI. Deletions cut 4 bases from V and 2 bases from J, with 15 bases between. The CDR3 has 15 residues. For the CDR3, the DNA is TGTGCCAGCTCACTTGGACACGACGAAACCTACGAGCAGTACTTC. Translation: CASSLGHDETYEQYF.

The chain carries TRBV7-8 and TRBJ1-1; 11 nucleotides align to TRBD1. Germline trimming cut 1 base from V and 5 bases from J; bases unmatched to any gene: 3. Germline lookup yields CDR1 SGHVS and CDR2 FQNEAQ. CDR3 length: 15 amino acids. CDR3 residues: CASSLEDRGRTEAFF. CDR3 bases: TGTGCCAGCAGCTTAGAGGACAGGGGGCGGACTGAAGCTTTCTTT.

This chain connects TRBV19 to TRBJ2-3; TRBD2 matches at 14 bases. Per the germline V gene, CDR1 is LNHDA and CDR2 is SQIVND (reference sequence). V shed 10 bases, J shed 2 bases, and the junction held 5 bases outside the gene matches. There are 15 residues in the CDR3. CDR3 in amino acids: CATRTSGGITDTQYF. CDR3 nucleotides: TGTGCCACCCGGACTAGCGGGGGGATCACAGATACGCAGTATTTT. The entire variable domain, with the rest obtained from reference TRBV19 and TRBJ2-3, is as follows: DGGITQSPKYLFRKEGQNVTLSCEQNLNHDAMYWYRQDPGQGLRLIYYSQIVNDFQKGDIAEGYSVSREKKESFPLTVTSAQKNPTAFYLCATRTSGGITDTQYFGPGTRLTVL.